A selection of T cell receptor beta chains follows, all from one sample in a study of siplizumab effects on memory and regulatory T cells. Using immunoSEQ multiplex PCR, the repertoire was profiled, and TCRdb retains in-frame clones only, with some absent. The data contain under 85,000 clones, around nine tenths of them seen just once; the ten biggest clones take up around 1.6%. Sequenced input: Tregs sorted from blood. These receptors were taken from a human donor in good health. CDR3s include the opening cysteine and the closing phenylalanine or tryptophan. The D gene is left open where the match is weak. Clone size, where shown, is once, few, many, or a class for clones that have expanded.

j_call	d_call	clone_size	v_call	cdr3_nt	cdr3_aa
TRBJ2-5	NA	once	TRBV7-9	TGTGCCAGCAGCCTCCAGGGGAACGCACAAGAGACCCAGTACTTC	CASSLQGNAQETQYF
TRBJ2-5	NA	NA	TRBV5-1	TGCGCCAGCAGCTTGTGGGCTAGCGGAGGGGGGGAGACCCAGTACTTC	CASSLWASGGGETQYF
TRBJ1-2	TRBD1	NA	TRBV7-2	TGTGCCAGCAGCTTAGAGCCGGGACAGGGGGCGCTTAGCTATGGCTACACCTTC	CASSLEPGQGALSYGYTF
TRBJ2-7	NA	once	TRBV7-2	TGTGCCAGCAGCGTTCAAGTAGGAGCCCGCGAGCAGTACTTC	CASSVQVGAREQYF
TRBJ1-5	NA	NA	TRBV15	TGTGCCACCAGCAGAGCTACTAGCCCCCAGCATTTT	CATSRATSPQHF
TRBJ1-2	NA	NA	TRBV4-3	TGCGCCAGCAGCCACCAAAAGGACGGAGGAAACTTCTATGGCTACACCTTC	CASSHQKDGGNFYGYTF
TRBJ2-3	TRBD2	NA	TRBV19	TGTGCCAGTAGTGAGAGCCTAGCGGGAGGCCTTCGGGTCGCGCAGTATTTT	CASSESLAGGLRVAQYF
TRBJ2-5	NA	NA	TRBV2	TGTGCCAGCAGTGATTCGAACACAAGGCAAGAGACCCAGTACTTC	CASSDSNTRQETQYF
TRBJ1-5	NA	NA	TRBV6-5	TGTGCCAGCAACGCAAGGTTTAGCAATCAGCCCCAGCATTTT	CASNARFSNQPQHF
TRBJ2-7	NA	NA	TRBV6-1	TGTGCCAGCAGCCCATACTACGAGCAGTACTTC	CASSPYYEQYF
TRBJ2-6	TRBD1	NA	TRBV9	TGTGCCAGCAGCGTAGACAGGGGCGGGTCTGGGGCCAACGTCCTGACTTTC	CASSVDRGGSGANVLTF
TRBJ2-2	NA	NA	TRBV29-1	TGCAGCGTTGACCGCGCGAACACCGGGGAGCTGTTTTTT	CSVDRANTGELFF
TRBJ2-2	NA	NA	TRBV5-1	TGCGCCAGCAGCTTGGATCGCCCGAACACCGGGGAGCTGTTTTTT	CASSLDRPNTGELFF
TRBJ2-5	NA	NA	TRBV7-8	TGTGCCAGCAGCTTAGGAAGCGTGGGCCCAGAGACCCAGTACTTC	CASSLGSVGPETQYF
TRBJ2-5	NA	NA	TRBV6-5	TGTGCCAGCAGTTACGGGGGAAAAAAGGGGAGGGAGACCCAGTACTTC	CASSYGGKKGRETQYF
TRBJ2-2	TRBD2	NA	TRBV18	TGTGCCAGCTCACCAAGGCTAGCGGTAAACACCGGGGAGCTGTTTTTT	CASSPRLAVNTGELFF
TRBJ2-1	NA	few	TRBV18	TGTGCCAGCTCCGCAAGGGGCGGTTCCTACAATGAGCAGTTCTTC	CASSARGGSYNEQFF
TRBJ2-7	NA	NA	TRBV28	TGTGCCAGCAGTCCTTCGGGCTACGAGCAGTACTTC	CASSPSGYEQYF
TRBJ2-1	TRBD2	NA	TRBV4-3	TGCGCCAGCAGCCAAACTAGCGGGAGAACCAATGAGCAGTTCTTC	CASSQTSGRTNEQFF
TRBJ2-5	NA	NA	TRBV25-1	TGTGCCAGCTCCCGGGCTTTTGGGACCCAGTACTTC	CASSRAFGTQYF
TRBJ2-3	NA	NA	TRBV18	TGTGCCAGCTCACCAAGCCCAGATACGCAGTATTTT	CASSPSPDTQYF
TRBJ2-3	TRBD1	NA	TRBV6-5	TGTGCCAGCCGGGACAGGGGCACAGATACGCAGTATTTT	CASRDRGTDTQYF
TRBJ1-1	TRBD1	NA	TRBV5-4	TGTGCCAGCAGCTCCGCCGGGACAGGGACTGAAGCTTTCTTT	CASSSAGTGTEAFF
TRBJ2-5	TRBD2	NA	TRBV5-1	TGCGCCAGCCTAGCGGGAGGTCCGTACCAAGAGACCCAGTACTTC	CASLAGGPYQETQYF
TRBJ2-5	NA	NA	TRBV27	TGTGCCAGCAGTTTAGAAGGTTTGGGGGTTAGACAAGAGACCCAGTACTTC	CASSLEGLGVRQETQYF
TRBJ2-7	NA	NA	TRBV21-1	TGTGCCAGCAGCAAATCCACGCAGACTTGGGGATACGAGCAGTACTTC	CASSKSTQTWGYEQYF
TRBJ1-2	NA	NA	TRBV19	TGTGCCAGTAGTATAGACACGGGACCTTATGGCTACACCTTC	CASSIDTGPYGYTF
TRBJ2-7	TRBD2	NA	TRBV2	TGTGCCAGCGGGCGTGGAGGGGCGAGGACTAGCGGGAGGATCTCCTACGAGCAGTACTTC	CASGRGGARTSGRISYEQYF
TRBJ2-7	TRBD2	NA	TRBV7-2	TGTGCCAGCAGCAAGGGACTAGCGGACTACGAGCAGTACTTC	CASSKGLADYEQYF
TRBJ1-5	NA	NA	TRBV27	TGTGCCAGCAGTTTACGGGGTGGTCAGCCCCAGCATTTT	CASSLRGGQPQHF
TRBJ2-3	TRBD2	NA	TRBV25-1	TGTGCCAGCAGTCACACTAGCGGGCACATCACAGATACGCAGTATTTT	CASSHTSGHITDTQYF
TRBJ2-1	TRBD2	NA	TRBV11-3	TGTGCCAGCAGCTCTCTGGGACTAGCGGGAGTAGATGAGCAGTTCTTC	CASSSLGLAGVDEQFF
TRBJ1-1	TRBD1	few	TRBV23-1	TGCGCCGGTGACAGGGACGGCGAAGCTTTCTTT	CAGDRDGEAFF
TRBJ1-1	NA	NA	TRBV30	TGTGCCTGGAGTGTAGGTGGGAGAGCTTTCTTT	CAWSVGGRAFF
TRBJ2-7	NA	NA	TRBV29-1	TGCAGCGTGCTGGGGGGTCGGGGCTCCTACGAGCAGTACTTC	CSVLGGRGSYEQYF
TRBJ1-2	NA	NA	TRBV15	TGTGCCACCAGCAGAGGGGGAGACAGCTATGGCTACACCTTC	CATSRGGDSYGYTF
TRBJ1-5	NA	few	TRBV9	TGTGCCAGCAGCGTAGCGGGTCTTAGCAATCAGCCCCAGCATTTT	CASSVAGLSNQPQHF
TRBJ2-5	NA	few	TRBV4-2	TGTGCCAGCAGCCAAGATGGGGGGTACCAAGAGACCCAGTACTTC	CASSQDGGYQETQYF
TRBJ1-1	NA	NA	TRBV30	TGTGCCTGGAGACCTCCCGGGACACCGAACACTGAAGCTTTCTTT	CAWRPPGTPNTEAFF
TRBJ2-7	NA	few	TRBV6-1	TGTGCCAGCACCCGGGGGCTCTACGAGCAGTACTTC	CASTRGLYEQYF